This is a list of T cell receptor beta chains from one sample in a study of shared clonotypes between healthy human individuals. This table comes from immunoSEQ multiplex PCR, and its TCRdb copy is limited to in-frame clones, with some not included. Found here are approximately 2.3 million clones, more than 80% of them singletons; the top ten hold around 0.4%. The sequenced sample consisted of naive CD4+ T cells from PBMCs. The receptors were sampled from a man aged 18 to 29 in good health. Some clones in this sample may be carry-over from other donors' samples. The CDR3 runs from the conserved cysteine through the conserved F or W. A D gene is named only where the DNA matches it firmly.

V	D	J	CDR3
TRBV9	NA	TRBJ1-1	CASSVAEGEAFF
TRBV25-1	NA	TRBJ1-1	CASSEGRMEGREAFF
TRBV7-3	NA	TRBJ2-5	CASSLRLAYHVTQYF
TRBV28	NA	TRBJ1-1	CASSRPPTGNTEAFF
TRBV9	NA	TRBJ2-1	CASSRVSGNEQFF
TRBV5-1	NA	TRBJ1-1	CASSLVYDRRGTEAFF
TRBV28	NA	TRBJ1-1	CASSLLDRGAFF
TRBV9	NA	TRBJ2-3	CASSVGGSGTDTQYF
TRBV7-3	TRBD2	TRBJ2-2	CASSPGSGIFSGELFF
TRBV6-6	TRBD2	TRBJ2-5	CASSYSRAGGQETQYF
TRBV7-8	NA	TRBJ2-1	CASSLEGLPTQFF
TRBV11-2	NA	TRBJ1-1	CASSYWGGTEAFF
TRBV29-1	NA	TRBJ1-1	CSVEGPYTEAFF
TRBV6-6	NA	TRBJ1-5	CASSRLGQPQHF
TRBV7-2	TRBD1	TRBJ2-7	CASSPTRTGVVEQYF
TRBV5-5	TRBD2	TRBJ2-2	CASSFSGSAPNTGELFF
TRBV7-3	NA	TRBJ2-1	CASSPTSSSYNEQFF
TRBV12-5	NA	TRBJ1-1	CASGPRENRDRIFF
TRBV30	TRBD2	TRBJ2-7	CAWRGLAGAGDEQYF
TRBV28	TRBD1	TRBJ1-4	CASSLGDRVEGTNEKLFF
TRBV7-6	NA	TRBJ1-3	CASSLGGFFAGNTIYF
TRBV29-1	NA	TRBJ1-1	CSVFFNTEAFF
TRBV7-2	NA	TRBJ2-5	CASSLVVQETQYF
TRBV9	NA	TRBJ2-7	CASSVDSSYYEQYF
TRBV25-1	TRBD1	TRBJ2-2	CASSETGLNTGELFF
TRBV27	NA	TRBJ1-1	CASTPLGGVTEAFF
TRBV2	NA	TRBJ1-1	CASRRAPESEEAFF
TRBV11-2	TRBD1	TRBJ1-1	CASSFHRSGTDEAFF
TRBV30	TRBD1	TRBJ1-5	CAWRGQGALQPQHF
TRBV5-1	NA	TRBJ2-1	CASMGQPGDEQFF
TRBV4-3	NA	TRBJ2-2	CASSLVAANTGELFF
TRBV19	NA	TRBJ2-7	CASSLWDATLPYEQYF
TRBV7-2	NA	TRBJ2-5	CASSLRGGLETQYF
TRBV2	NA	TRBJ2-7	CASTKGLGYEQYF
TRBV4-1	NA	TRBJ2-7	CASSQVGESYEQYF
TRBV19	TRBD2	TRBJ2-5	CASSASGLAALTTQYF
TRBV5-1	TRBD2	TRBJ2-7	CATSGGFTSEQYF
TRBV5-1	NA	TRBJ2-7	CASSLALRQTYEQYF
TRBV4-1	TRBD2	TRBJ2-1	CASSHKLREGRPYNEQFF
TRBV6-6	NA	TRBJ2-7	CASSYDTPTPYEQYF
TRBV29-1	TRBD2	TRBJ2-1	CSVELSGRGVNGQFF
TRBV9	TRBD2	TRBJ2-1	CASSASLAGLRRGNEQFF
TRBV27	NA	TRBJ2-7	CASSLNGFTYEQYF
TRBV27	NA	TRBJ2-3	CASSLAERTDTQYF
TRBV5-1	TRBD2	TRBJ2-3	CASSSSLAGIHTDTQYF
TRBV25-1	NA	TRBJ2-1	CASAGTGIHEQFF
TRBV30	NA	TRBJ2-1	CAWRGRGFAEQFF
TRBV7-9	TRBD2	TRBJ2-1	CASRPTSAFNEQFF